This record concerns one T cell receptor beta chain sequence. The record originates from a study of blood T cell repertoires in COVID-19. Study summary: The cDNA or gDNA used as material had been derived from T cells, B-cell-depleted T cells, or PBMCs.

This table comes from immunoSEQ multiplex PCR, and its TCRdb copy is limited to in-frame clones, with some not included. The data contain some 130,000 clones, roughly four fifths of them singletons. J gave up 7 bases and V 6 bases, and 12 bases lay outside the gene matches. Germline CDR1 is MDHEN and CDR2 is SYDVKM. The CDR3 is 15 residues long. The chain is built from TRBV28 and TRBJ2-1; the match to TRBD1 covers 7 bases. The sample taken for sequencing was peripheral blood. The TCR sequence derives from a human donor in a cohort sampled during active COVID-19. The CDR3 reads CASRGPDRVLNEQFF. DNA of the CDR3: TGTGCCAGCAGGGGTCCCGACAGGGTGCTAAATGAGCAGTTCTTC. The full variable domain, rest sourced from reference TRBV28 and TRBJ2-1, is DVKVTQSSRYLVKRTGEKVFLECVQDMDHENMFWYRQDPGLGLRLIYFSYDVKMKEKGDIPEGYSVSREKKERFSLILESASTNQTSMYLCASRGPDRVLNEQFFGPGTRLTVL.